A selection of T cell receptor beta chains follows, all from one sample in a study of vaccination effects on CD4 cells after COVID-19. No antigen has been assigned to these receptors. The table came from immunoSEQ multiplex PCR; TCRdb's copy has only in-frame clones and leaves some out. The table has 13,000 to 15,000 clones, around 70% seen once. Specimen: CD4+ T cells from PBMCs cultured with SARS-CoV-2 spike peptides, collected after COVID-19 vaccination. These receptors all come from a human donor who received a COVID-19 vaccine. CDR3s include the opening cysteine and the closing phenylalanine or tryptophan. D genes are given only for firm matches. The size entry is marked missing in some rows and otherwise reads once, few, many or a size class.

TRBJ1-5,.,once,TRBV30,CASSGSNQPQHF,TGTGCCTCCTCTGGATCCAATCAGCCCCAGCATTTT
TRBJ1-5,.,.,TRBV4-2,CASSPVGGDNQPQHF,TGTGCCAGCAGCCCCGTGGGGGGCGACAATCAGCCCCAGCATTTT
TRBJ2-3,TRBD2,.,TRBV5-1,CASSWAGTSGTTDTQYF,TGCGCCAGCAGCTGGGCCGGGACTAGCGGGACCACAGATACGCAGTATTTT
TRBJ1-4,.,.,TRBV15,CATSRAPRDILNEKLFF,TGTGCCACCAGCAGAGCTCCCCGGGACATATTAAATGAAAAACTGTTTTTT
TRBJ1-2,TRBD1,.,TRBV6-2/TRBV6-3,CASSFTGGRVGYTF,TGTGCCAGCAGTTTTACAGGGGGCAGGGTCGGCTACACCTTC
TRBJ1-6,.,once,TRBV14,CASSKTAVQGSPLHF,TGTGCCAGCAGCAAAACGGCAGTCCAGGGGTCACCCCTCCACTTT
TRBJ2-4,.,.,TRBV7-2,CASSTTKRQSGIQYF,TGTGCCAGCAGCACCACAAAGAGGCAGTCTGGCATTCAGTACTTC
TRBJ1-2,.,.,TRBV3-1/TRBV3-2,CASSQIGGYTF,TGTGCCAGCAGCCAAATAGGGGGCTACACCTTC
TRBJ2-1,.,.,TRBV29-1,CSVEDGRRFTYNEQFF,TGCAGCGTTGAAGATGGGAGGAGGTTTACTTACAATGAGCAGTTCTTC
TRBJ2-7,TRBD2,.,TRBV3-1/TRBV3-2,CASSQDLTSGRNF,TGTGCCAGCAGCCAAGATCTAACTAGCGGGAGAAACTTC
TRBJ2-3,.,.,TRBV19,CASSSAAGLDTQYF,TGTGCCAGTAGTAGCGCAGCAGGCCTGGATACGCAGTATTTT
TRBJ1-3,.,.,TRBV18,CASSPTVGASGNTIYF,TGTGCCAGCTCACCCACAGTCGGGGCCTCTGGAAACACCATATATTTT
TRBJ2-7,.,.,TRBV28,CASSAAGPSSYEQYF,TGTGCCAGCAGTGCCGCGGGCCCCAGCTCCTACGAGCAGTACTTC
TRBJ1-1,.,.,TRBV28,CASSFRPIEAFF,TGTGCCAGCAGTTTTCGGCCGATTGAAGCTTTCTTT
TRBJ1-1,.,few,TRBV4-1,CASSQAGAGNTEAFF,TGCGCCAGCAGCCAAGCCGGGGCAGGTAACACTGAAGCTTTCTTT
TRBJ2-7,.,.,TRBV21-1,CASTSEPPTYEQYF,TGTGCCAGCACCTCCGAACCTCCTACCTACGAGCAGTACTTC
TRBJ2-5,.,.,TRBV20-1,CSARAWDTQETQYF,TGCAGTGCTCGTGCGTGGGACACCCAAGAGACCCAGTACTTC
TRBJ1-2,TRBD1,.,TRBV7-9,CASSNPGQGMGYTF,TGTGCCAGCAGCAACCCGGGACAGGGTATGGGCTACACCTTC
TRBJ1-5,.,.,TRBV5-8,CASSLERGRDQPQHF,TGTGCCAGCAGCTTGGAGCGGGGGCGGGATCAGCCCCAGCATTTT
TRBJ2-3,.,once,TRBV3-1/TRBV3-2,CASSLLGVSTDTQYF,TGTGCCAGCAGTCTCTTAGGAGTAAGCACAGATACGCAGTATTTT